Presented here are 17 T cell receptor beta chains from one specimen sequenced in a study of shared clonotypes between healthy human individuals. Assay used: immunoSEQ multiplex PCR; TCRdb lists only in-frame clones, some missing. The profile shows 1.6 million or so clones, less than 99% of them singletons. Material: naive CD4+ T cells sorted from blood. Subset here: CD45RA+ positively selected. All receptors derive from a man aged 25-45 years in good health.

The chain has TRBV6-5 and TRBJ2-5; TRBD1 matches at 11 bases. V shed 0 bases and J 5 bases; nucleotides not matched to a gene: 2. Germline CDR1 MNHEY, CDR2 SVGAGI. The CDR3 consists of 15 residues. The CDR3 DNA reads as TGTGCCAGCAGTTACTCAGGGGACAGGGGGGAGACCCAGTACTTC. Amino acid sequence: CASSYSGDRGETQYF.

V and J are TRBV28 and TRBJ2-1; D is unresolved. Germline values: CDR1 MDHEN, CDR2 SYDVKM. This CDR3 spans 15 amino acids. V lost 8 bases to trimming and J lost 2 bases, with 16 bases between them. The CDR3 nucleotides read TGTGCCAGCCAACGGAGCCTTAACCCCTACAATGAGCAGTTCTTC. Translation gives CASQRSLNPYNEQFF.

V gene TRBV19 combines with J gene TRBJ2-1, with D unresolved. Germline loops: CDR1 LNHDA, CDR2 SQIVND (reference sequence). V was trimmed by 2 bases and J by 8 bases, leaving 7 bases between them. The CDR3 runs to 12 residues. The CDR3 DNA follows: TGTGCCAGTAGTATACCGGGTCATGAGCAGTTCTTC. It codes for CASSIPGHEQFF.

This chain links TRBV28 with TRBJ2-6, with D perhaps matching TRBD1 (5 bases). Germline CDR1 is MDHEN and CDR2 is SYDVKM. V lost 10 bases and J lost 2, with 15 bases in between. This CDR3 spans 15 amino acids. CDR3 DNA: TGTGCCACGCGTTTAGGGGATGCTGGGGCCAACGTCCTGACTTTC. Translated, it gives CATRLGDAGANVLTF.

The chain has TRBV25-1 and TRBJ1-4; 8 positions agree with TRBD1. This CDR3 is built from 14 residues. After removal of 4 bases from V and 8 bases from J, the junction contained 6 bases not matched to a gene. Germline CDR1 and CDR2: MGHDK and SYGVNS. CDR3 bases: TGTGCCAGCAGTGGGGAACAGGGGGGCGAAAAACTGTTTTTT. Protein: CASSGEQGGEKLFF.

The chain recombines TRBV5-1 with TRBJ1-1; possibly TRBD1 for D (6 bases). Trimming shortened V by 0 bases and J by 3 bases, and 15 bases separated the two germline ends. CDR1 and CDR2 (germline): SGHRS, YFSETQ. This CDR3 contains 16 residues. CDR3 sequence (DNA): TGCGCCAGCAGCTTGGCCCGGGGGCGTTGGGACACTGAAGCTTTCTTT. It is translated as CASSLARGRWDTEAFF. Supplemented by reference TRBV5-1 and TRBJ1-1, the full variable domain reads KAGVTQTPRYLIKTRGQQVTLSCSPISGHRSVSWYQQTPGQGLQFLFEYFSETQRNKGNFPGRFSGRQFSNSRSEMNVSTLELGDSALYLCASSLARGRWDTEAFFGQGTRLTVV.

V is TRBV4-3 and J is TRBJ2-3; 9 bases are a match to TRBD2. V trimming: 4 bases; J trimming: 6 bases; junction bases outside the gene matches: 11. This CDR3 spans 16 amino acids. Germline CDR1 is LGHNA and CDR2 is YSLEER. This CDR3 reads CASSRRLADSVDTQYF. CDR3 DNA sequence: TGCGCCAGCAGCCGCAGACTAGCGGACAGTGTGGATACGCAGTATTTT.

The chain has TRBV28 and TRBJ2-7, with D hard to call. Germline V lookup: CDR1 MDHEN, CDR2 SYDVKM. The V end lost 7 bases, the J end lost 0 bases, and 7 bases lay between the germline ends. The CDR3 has 12 amino acids. CDR3 coding DNA: TGTGCCAGCATAGGCTTCTCCTACGAGCAGTACTTC. As protein: CASIGFSYEQYF.

This clone showed up just once. This chain connects TRBV5-5 to TRBJ2-1, with D perhaps matching TRBD2 (5 bases). V lost 0 bases and J lost 12, with 16 bases in between. The CDR3 spans 14 residues. CDR1 is SGHKS and CDR2 is YYEKEE in the germline V gene (reference sequence). The CDR3 region has the DNA TGTGCCAGCAGCTTGGATCCTAGCTTGATGTCGCAGTTCTTC. Amino acids: CASSLDPSLMSQFF.

This clone has only one observation. The CDR3 sequence is CASSPLTGPRTDTQYF. CDR3 in DNA: TGTGCCAGCAGCCCATTAACAGGGCCGCGCACAGATACGCAGTATTTT. The chain combines TRBV14 with TRBJ2-3; possibly TRBD1 for D (6 bases). Germline lookup yields CDR1 SGHDN and CDR2 FVKESK. The CDR3 has 16 residues. Trimming pared 4 bases from V and 1 base from J, leaving 15 bases between.

The chain uses TRBV25-1 and TRBJ2-7; 8 bases are a match to TRBD1. The ends lost 6 bases at V and 2 bases at J; junction bases unmatched: 6. The CDR3 totals 14 residues. Germline assignment: CDR1 MGHDK and CDR2 SYGVNS. This chain's CDR3 is CASSAPQGAYEQYF. The DNA of the CDR3 is TGTGCCAGCAGCGCTCCACAGGGGGCCTACGAGCAGTACTTC.

J is TRBJ2-2 and V is TRBV7-9; unclear D gene. Germline CDR1 and CDR2: SEHNR and FQNEAQ (reference sequence). V was shortened by 2 bases and J by 3 bases, with 13 bases between the two germline ends. This CDR3 has 16 residues. The CDR3 DNA is TGTGCCAGCAGCTTAAAACAGACTCCTTACACCGGGGAGCTGTTTTTT. It yields the protein CASSLKQTPYTGELFF.

This chain links TRBV6-4 with TRBJ2-7, with D tentatively TRBD2 (5 bases). Germline loops: CDR1 MRHNA, CDR2 SNTAGT. This CDR3 is 14 amino acids long. Trimming stripped 5 bases from V and 3 bases from J, with 14 bases between. CDR3 residues: CASSSSRAYYEQYF. Written as DNA, the CDR3 is TGTGCCAGCAGTTCGTCGCGGGCCTACTACGAGCAGTACTTC.

The chain is built from TRBV11-2 and TRBJ2-3; D unresolved. Germline V CDR1 and CDR2: SGHAT, FQNNGV. V was pared by 5 bases and J by 2 bases, with 11 bases between. This CDR3 is built from 14 residues. The CDR3 nucleotides are TGTGCCAGCAGCCAACTGACAATCACAGATACGCAGTATTTT. Translating it yields CASSQLTITDTQYF. Looking up the rest from reference TRBV11-2 and TRBJ2-3 gives the full variable domain: EAGVAQSPRYKIIEKRQSVAFWCNPISGHATLYWYQQILGQGPKLLIQFQNNGVVDDSQLPKDRFSAERLKGVDSTLKIQPAKLEDSAVYLCASSQLTITDTQYFGPGTRLTVL.

A remark on this clone: Other DNA sequences in the sample encode the same CDR3. V and J are TRBV5-1 and TRBJ2-3, with D tentatively TRBD2 (6 bases). The CDR3 length is 13 residues. V was trimmed by 0 bases and J by 4 bases, leaving 6 bases between them. Germline loops: CDR1 SGHRS, CDR2 YFSETQ. The CDR3 loop is CASSLGLADTQYF. In DNA form, the CDR3 reads TGCGCCAGCAGCTTGGGACTAGCAGATACGCAGTATTTT.

The gene calls are TRBV19 and TRBJ2-7, with D possibly matching TRBD1 (6 bases). From germline, CDR1 is LNHDA and CDR2 SQIVND (reference sequence). This CDR3 spans 11 amino acids. V lost 5 bases to trimming and J lost 9 bases, with 11 bases between them. CDR3 sequence reads: CASSADRLQYF. For the CDR3, the DNA is TGTGCCAGTAGTGCGGACAGACTGCAGTACTTC.

V gene TRBV9 combines with J gene TRBJ2-2; a possible D gene is TRBD2 (5 bases). Trimming took off 6 bases at V and 5 bases at J, with 14 bases between the two ends. The CDR3 has 14 amino acids. Germline CDR1 reads SGDLS; CDR2 reads YYNGEE. CDR3 sequence reads: CASNRRGSTGELFF. CDR3 sequence (DNA): TGTGCCAGCAACCGTCGAGGGAGTACCGGGGAGCTGTTTTTT. The full variable domain, in which reference TRBV9 and TRBJ2-2 provide the parts outside the CDR3, is DSGVTQTPKHLITATGQRVTLRCSPRSGDLSVYWYQQSLDQGLQFLIQYYNGEERAKGNILERFSAQQFPDLHSELNLSSLELGDSALYFCASNRRGSTGELFFGEGSRLTVL.